The 18 T cell receptor beta chains given below trace back to one sample, sequenced in a study of cytomegalovirus exposure and HLA in healthy donors. The study ran its PCR with 60 Vbeta and 13 Jbeta primers. Measured with immunoSEQ multiplex PCR; TCRdb has only the in-frame clones, and not every one. The sample has roughly 98,000 clones, approximately 76% seen once. Sequenced material: PBMCs. The receptors were sampled from a man aged 40-55 years in good health and CMV-seronegative.

The chain joins TRBV28 to TRBJ1-1; D perhaps matches TRBD1 (5 bases). Trimming took 8 bases from V and 5 from J, leaving 15 bases between them. The CDR3 is 13 residues long. Germline CDR1 and CDR2: MDHEN and SYDVKM. The CDR3 reads CASQGTVGTEAFF. In DNA, the CDR3 is TGTGCCAGCCAGGGTACTGTCGGGACTGAAGCTTTCTTT.

The gene calls are TRBV29-1 and TRBJ1-4; 12 nucleotides agree with TRBD1. Losses at the gene ends were 0 bases for V and 10 bases for J; bases not matched to a gene: 3. CDR3 length: 14 residues. Germline CDR1 reads SQVTM; CDR2 reads ANQGSEA. The CDR3 sequence: CSVEEGQGAGKLFF. The CDR3 bases are TGCAGCGTTGAAGAGGGACAGGGGGCTGGAAAACTGTTTTTT.

The chain combines TRBV4-1 with TRBJ2-2; 7 nucleotides line up with TRBD2. Trimming removed 4 bases from V and 2 bases from J; junction bases left unmatched: 1. In germline, CDR1 is MGHRA, CDR2 YSYEKL. This CDR3 has 14 residues. The CDR3, as DNA: TGCGCCAGCAGCCTAGCGGGTAACACCGGGGAGCTGTTTTTT. Its translation is CASSLAGNTGELFF.

The table lists this clone with a few counts. The rearrangement joins TRBV19 to TRBJ1-2; the D gene is possibly TRBD1 (5 bases). Per germline, CDR1 LNHDA and CDR2 SQIVND (reference sequence). The CDR3 contains 12 residues. The V end was cut by 9 bases, the J end by 4 bases, with 12 bases between. CDR3 sequence (DNA): TGTGCCAGCGGCAGGGACTTCTATGGCTACACCTTC. This gives the protein CASGRDFYGYTF.

This clone was detected only a few times. J is TRBJ2-5 and V is TRBV30; TRBD1 aligns across 8 bases. Unmatched junction bases numbered 8, after V lost 0 bases and J lost 2 bases. The germline V gene encodes CDR1 GTSNPN and CDR2 SVGIG (reference sequence). This CDR3 has 16 residues. The CDR3 spells CAWSVFNRGEQETQYF. The CDR3 nucleotides are TGTGCCTGGAGTGTGTTTAACAGGGGGGAACAAGAGACCCAGTACTTC.

V gene TRBV5-1 combines with J gene TRBJ1-1; a weak D match, TRBD1 (6 bases). The CDR3 runs 13 residues. The germline V gene encodes CDR1 SGHRS and CDR2 YFSETQ. Trimming shortened V by 5 bases and J by 6 bases, and 14 bases separated the two germline ends. In nucleotides, the CDR3 is TGCGCCAGCAGACCAACAGGGATGCCTGAAGCTTTCTTT. Amino acids: CASRPTGMPEAFF.

The chain joins TRBV7-2 to TRBJ2-3; D not resolved. Germline CDR1 is SGHTA and CDR2 is FQGNSA. Trimming pared 2 bases from V and 6 bases from J, leaving 6 bases between. CDR3 length: 12 amino acids. DNA for the CDR3: TGTGCCAGCAGCTTAAGTGCGGATACGCAGTATTTT. Translation gives CASSLSADTQYF.

The chain links TRBV28 to TRBJ1-2; D uncertain. Trimming shortened V by 10 bases and J by 4 bases, and 19 bases separated the two germline ends. The CDR3 runs to 14 residues. CDR1 and CDR2 from the germline V gene are MDHEN and SYDVKM. CDR3 residues: CATLTSGESYGYTF. The CDR3 bases are TGTGCCACCCTGACTAGCGGGGAAAGCTATGGCTACACCTTC.

The chain is built from TRBV4-3 and TRBJ1-4; 7 bases are shared with TRBD1. The CDR3 totals 20 residues. The germline CDR1 and CDR2 sequences are LGHNA and YSLEER. J lost 5 bases, V lost 4 bases, and 22 bases had no gene match. In DNA form, the CDR3 reads TGCGCCAGCAGCCGAGTACCGGCGGGACAATCTTACAGGGGAAATGAAAAACTGTTTTTT. Translation: CASSRVPAGQSYRGNEKLFF.

CDR3 sequence: CASSLASSIGRALYGYTF. The CDR3 DNA sequence: TGTGCCAGCAGCTTAGCGAGCAGTATTGGGAGGGCGTTGTATGGCTACACCTTC. This chain links TRBV7-2 with TRBJ1-2; D unclear. V gave up 0 bases and J gave up 5 bases, with 22 bases separating them. There are 18 residues in the CDR3. Per germline, CDR1 SGHTA and CDR2 FQGNSA.

This chain links TRBV29-1 with TRBJ2-3, with D tentatively TRBD2 (7 bases). In germline, CDR1 is SQVTM, CDR2 ANQGSEA. V was trimmed by 4 bases and J by 5 bases, leaving 19 bases between them. This CDR3 region has 15 residues. The CDR3 bases are TGCAGCGTTGGGACGCGGGGGCTAGCTGGAGATACGCAGTATTTT. The encoded protein is CSVGTRGLAGDTQYF.

The CDR3 coding sequence is TGCGCCAGCAGGGACAGTCCCTTTCAAGAGACCCAGTACTTC. It codes for CASRDSPFQETQYF. The rearrangement joins TRBV10-2 to TRBJ2-5; tentatively, D is TRBD1 (6 bases). Germline V gives CDR1 WSHSY, CDR2 SAAADI. Trimming stripped 6 bases from V and 2 bases from J, with 13 bases between. The CDR3 spans 14 residues.

This clone was counted between two and nine times. The CDR3 region is CASRDLRGNGYTF. CDR3 in DNA: TGCGCCAGCAGGGACCTGAGGGGGAATGGCTACACCTTC. The rearrangement joins TRBV5-1 to TRBJ1-2, with D possibly matching TRBD1 (6 bases). The CDR3 consists of 13 residues. V lost 5 bases to trimming and J lost 6 bases, with 14 bases between them. Germline values: CDR1 SGHRS, CDR2 YFSETQ.

This clone was seen a single time. The rearrangement joins TRBV11-2 to TRBJ2-3; 7 bases fit TRBD1. V lost 5 bases and J lost 7; bases outside the gene matches: 15. Germline CDR1 SGHAT, CDR2 FQNNGV. CDR3 size: 16 residues. The CDR3 spells CASSPTTGLAPNTQYF. DNA for the CDR3: TGTGCCAGCAGCCCTACGACAGGGCTAGCTCCAAATACGCAGTATTTT. The variable domain in full, with the rest retrieved from reference TRBV11-2 and TRBJ2-3, is EAGVAQSPRYKIIEKRQSVAFWCNPISGHATLYWYQQILGQGPKLLIQFQNNGVVDDSQLPKDRFSAERLKGVDSTLKIQPAKLEDSAVYLCASSPTTGLAPNTQYFGPGTRLTVL.

The sample holds one count of this clone. This chain connects TRBV7-6 to TRBJ2-5; D unresolved. With 2 bases removed from V and 6 bases from J, the gap between germline ends came to 4 bases. CDR1 and CDR2 from the germline V gene are SGHVS and FNYEAQ. The CDR3 has 11 amino acids. The CDR3 nucleotides read TGTGCCAGCAGCTTAAGCCAGACCCAGTACTTC. As protein: CASSLSQTQYF. The full variable domain, rest sourced from reference TRBV7-6 and TRBJ2-5, is GAGVSQSPRYKVTKRGQDVALRCDPISGHVSLYWYRQALGQGPEFLTYFNYEAQQDKSGLPNDRFSAERPEGSISTLTIQRTEQRDSAMYRCASSLSQTQYFGPGTRLLVL.

This clone turned up a few times. This chain joins TRBV7-2 and TRBJ1-5; TRBD1 aligns across 9 bases. This CDR3 spans 15 amino acids. V lost 6 bases and J lost 6; bases outside the gene matches: 9. Per germline, CDR1 SGHTA and CDR2 FQGNSA. Here the CDR3 DNA reads TGTGCCAGCAGGCTACAGGGGGCGGATGGTCAGCCCCAGCATTTT. Amino acid sequence: CASRLQGADGQPQHF.

This rearrangement joins TRBV7-6 to TRBJ2-1, with TRBD2 identical over 14 bases. Germline V gives CDR1 SGHVS, CDR2 FNYEAQ. This CDR3 contains 15 residues. With V trimmed by 5 bases and J by 8 bases, 5 bases remained unmatched. In nucleotides, the CDR3 is TGTGCCAGCAGCACGACTAGCGGGGGGGCCTATGAGCAGTTCTTC. It codes for CASSTTSGGAYEQFF.

The J gene is TRBJ1-4, the V gene TRBV27; possible D gene TRBD1, 5 bases. The CDR3 has 15 residues. V was trimmed by 3 bases and J by 4 bases, leaving 12 bases between them. CDR1 is MNHEY and CDR2 is SMNVEV in the germline V gene (reference sequence). The CDR3 reads CASSFAGNFNEKLFF. The DNA for the CDR3 is TGTGCCAGCAGTTTCGCAGGGAATTTTAATGAAAAACTGTTTTTT.